The clone carrying this T cell receptor (beta chain) was seen many times. The data belong to a study of T cells in Graves' hyperthyroidism and ophthalmopathy. Regions amplified from RNA transcripts were the TCR beta CDR3 regions. In the first-round RT-PCR of the TCR CDR3, the HTBI primer set was used. TCRdb reprocessed the multiplex PCR reads via MiXCR and lists one record per CDR3 protein. The table includes hundreds of thousands of distinct CDR3 sequences, approximately 14% detected once. Patients with ophthalmopathy all had a Clinical Activity Score of at least 3, a NOSPECS grade of at least 4 and duration under 3 months. This clonotype was obtained from a woman aged 45-60 years with Graves' ophthalmopathy. The specimen was blood.

The CDR3 DNA is TGTGCCAGCAGCCAGGGGCGGGGAGGAAAGGACACTGAAGCTTTCTTT. This gives the protein CASSQGRGGKDTEAFF. This chain joins TRBV7-9 and TRBJ1-1; D may be TRBD1 (6 bases). The V and J ends lost 5 bases and 3 bases respectively, with 19 bases between them. The CDR3 totals 16 residues. Germline loops: CDR1 SEHNR, CDR2 FQNEAQ (reference sequence).